This T cell receptor (beta chain) was recorded in a study of blood T cells in healthy people across ages. Findings and caveats of the study: Roughly linear declines in TCR beta diversity per million T cells occurred with age. Long-lived donors had more naive CD4+ cells and higher diversity than aged donors. PBMCs that were unsorted prevented a conclusive naive versus antigen-experienced comparison.

This clonotype turned up a few times. Its antigen remains unidentified. A second PCR, run for about 6 to 12 cycles, used a sample-barcoded 5' primer plus a J-beta primer mix. TCRdb reprocessed the 5' RACE reads via MiXCR and lists one record per CDR3 protein. The sample gives roughly 800,000 distinct CDR3 sequences, 55% to 70% of which show up once; over 20% is in the top ten. Germline-derived CDR1 and CDR2 are SGHTA and FQGNSA. This CDR3 is built from 11 residues. The V end lost 4 bases, the J end lost 14 bases, and 9 bases lay between the germline ends. Aged roughly 6 to 100, donors were systemically healthy Caucasians from Russia.

This clonotype was obtained from a man between 25 and 39 years old in good health. The specimen was blood. V gene TRBV7-2 combines with J gene TRBJ1-6; D remains ambiguous. In DNA form, the CDR3 reads TGTGCCAGCAGCTCTCAGGCGACCCTCCACTTT. Amino acids: CASSSQATLHF.